The TCR beta chain described here comes from a study of identical twins. After removal of 3 bases from V and 2 bases from J, the junction contained 9 bases not matched to a gene. From germline, CDR1 is SGHTA and CDR2 FQGNSA. This CDR3 is built from 16 residues. TCRdb fed the 5' RACE reads into MiXCR, producing one record per CDR3 protein. This sample carries roughly 470,000 distinct CDR3 sequences, more than 13% of them seen once, and the ten largest clones take about 1%. Healthy Caucasian individuals made up all the donors. This clonotype was seen more than once but under ten times. The antigen remains unidentified. General study results and limits: Beta out-of-frame sequences showed weaker excess sharing between twins.

The same specimen was also included in a second study, on yellow fever vaccine responses in identical twins.

The chain is built from TRBV7-2 and TRBJ2-7, with 8 bases aligning to TRBD2. Specimen: CD4+ T cells sorted from blood. The TCR comes from a woman aged 18-29 years in good health. CDR3 nucleotides: TGTGCCAGCAGCTTGGGGGGCGGGAGGCCTCCCTACGAGCAGTACTTC. Its translation is CASSLGGGRPPYEQYF.